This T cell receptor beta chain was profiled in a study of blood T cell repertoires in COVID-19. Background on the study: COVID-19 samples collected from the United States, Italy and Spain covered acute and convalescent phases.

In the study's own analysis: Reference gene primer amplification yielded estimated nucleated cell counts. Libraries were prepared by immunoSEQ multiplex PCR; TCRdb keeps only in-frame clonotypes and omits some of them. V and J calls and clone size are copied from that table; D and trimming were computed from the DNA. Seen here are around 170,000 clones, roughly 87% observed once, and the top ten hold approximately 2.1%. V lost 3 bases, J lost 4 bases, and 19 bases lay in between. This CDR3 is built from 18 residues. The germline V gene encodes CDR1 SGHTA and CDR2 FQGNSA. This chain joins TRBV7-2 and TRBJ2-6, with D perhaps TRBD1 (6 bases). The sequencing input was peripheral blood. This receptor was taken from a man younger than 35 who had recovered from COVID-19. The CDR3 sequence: CASSFRSGASVGANVLTF. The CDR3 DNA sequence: TGTGCCAGCAGCTTTAGGTCAGGGGCAAGTGTAGGGGCCAACGTCCTGACTTTC.